The 10 T cell receptor beta chains given below trace back to one sample, sequenced in a study of molecular identifiers for immune sequencing clone quantification. TCRdb fed the PCR reads into MiXCR, producing one record per CDR3 protein. The sample yields about 53,000 distinct CDR3 sequences, roughly a third seen once. Sample: naive CD8+ T cells from blood, with Jurkat cell RNA spiked in. Subset indicated: FACS-sorted CD8+CD4-CCR7+CD45RA+ naive T cells. The receptors derive from a human donor in good health. Some libraries in this study had Jurkat cell RNA spiked in.

Points on this clonotype: A much larger clone sits a single nucleotide away, making a read error possible. The CDR3 coding sequence is TGTGCCAGCGGCTTAGTCGGTATCTCTGGAAACACCATATATTTT. It codes for CASGLVGISGNTIYF. This chain links TRBV7-9 with TRBJ1-3; no definite D call. This CDR3 spans 15 amino acids. Germline CDR1 SEHNR, CDR2 FQNEAQ (reference sequence).

This clonotype was seen more than once but under ten times. The genes are TRBV29-1 and TRBJ2-7, with D perhaps matching TRBD1 or TRBD2 (6 bases each). V shed 7 bases and J shed 6 bases, with 16 bases lying between them. CDR3 length equals 12 residues. CDR1 and CDR2 from the germline V gene are SQVTM and ANQGSEA. The CDR3 loop is CSATYGGGEQYF. In nucleotides, the CDR3 is TGCAGCGCAACCTACGGGGGCGGCGAGCAGTACTTC.

Worth noting for this clonotype: Since a much larger clone is just one base distant, this may be a read error. V and J are TRBV9 and TRBJ1-6; 7 bases fit TRBD1. CDR1 is SGDLS and CDR2 is YYNGEE in the germline V gene. CDR3 size: 14 residues. V gave up 3 bases and J gave up 11 bases; unmatched junction bases: 8. For the CDR3, the DNA is TGTGCCAGCAGCGCGGACAGGCAAAATCCACCCCTCCACTTT. Amino acid sequence: CASSADRQNPPLHF.

This clonotype was recorded at least ten times. The chain recombines TRBV7-7 with TRBJ2-3, with TRBD2 matching 8 bases. Germline V gives CDR1 SSHAT, CDR2 FNYEAQ (reference sequence). The CDR3 is made up of 14 amino acids. Trimming at V came to 7 bases and at J to 4 bases, leaving 7 bases not matched to a gene. CDR3 loop: CASKAAGAADTQYF. The CDR3, as DNA: TGTGCCAGCAAAGCAGCGGGAGCCGCAGATACGCAGTATTTT.

This clonotype showed up many times. The V call is TRBV28, the J call TRBJ1-1; D is unresolved. This CDR3 spans 15 amino acids. Germline CDR1 is MDHEN and CDR2 is SYDVKM. V lost 2 bases and J 0 bases, leaving 10 bases between the germline ends. The CDR3 DNA is TGTGCCAGCAGTTTACGACAACGCATGAACACTGAAGCTTTCTTT. This codes for CASSLRQRMNTEAFF.

The sample holds many counts of this clonotype. The chain joins TRBV4-1 to TRBJ2-1, with TRBD2 identical over 10 bases. V lost 1 base, J lost 4 bases, and 1 base stayed unmatched. The CDR3 consists of 15 residues. Germline CDR1 is MGHRA and CDR2 is YSYEKL. CDR3 protein: CASSQVAGGYNEQFF. Written as DNA, the CDR3 is TGCGCCAGCAGCCAAGTAGCGGGAGGATACAATGAGCAGTTCTTC.

As concerns this clonotype: A read error may explain this, as a much larger clone is one base away. The chain uses TRBV12-3 or TRBV12-4 and TRBJ1-1, with 7 bases identical to TRBD1. This CDR3 contains 15 residues. As DNA, the CDR3 is TGTGCCAGCAGAGAACGACAGGGCTGGAACACTGAAGCTATCTTT. Amino acid sequence: CASRERQGWNTEAIF.

This chain joins TRBV7-9 and TRBJ2-7; no definite D call. Deletions cut 6 bases from V and 6 bases from J, with 12 bases between. The CDR3 covers 12 residues. Germline CDR1 SEHNR, CDR2 FQNEAQ (reference sequence). The chain's CDR3 is CASSVPGAEQYF. CDR3 sequence (DNA): TGTGCCAGCAGTGTGCCGGGTGCCGAGCAGTACTTC.

This chain uses TRBV3-1 with TRBJ2-7; D not resolved. This CDR3 comprises 13 residues. The germline V gene encodes CDR1 LGHDT and CDR2 YNNKEL (reference sequence). The V and J ends lost 2 bases and 5 bases respectively, with 10 bases between them. The CDR3 spells CASSQLLRDEQYF. CDR3 bases: TGTGCCAGCAGCCAATTGTTAAGGGACGAGCAGTACTTC.

This clonotype was detected only a few times. The gene calls are TRBV9 and TRBJ2-3; a possible D gene is TRBD2 (5 bases). The CDR3 loop spans 16 amino acids. Trimming pared 7 bases from V and 0 bases from J, leaving 18 bases between. From germline, CDR1 is SGDLS and CDR2 YYNGEE. The CDR3: CASGEGVETSTDTQYF. The CDR3 nucleotides read TGTGCCAGCGGAGAGGGAGTAGAGACTAGCACAGATACGCAGTATTTT.